Each of the 21 T cell receptor beta chains below was sequenced from the same sample in a study of human T cells and chemical hapten exposure. Time point defined: patch test 1, 2 weeks after DPC sensitization. Regarding treatment: therapeutic diphenylcyclopropenone sensitization with weekly scalp DPC. TCRdb analysed the RACE reads with MiXCR anew, one entry per CDR3 protein. This table has 90,000 or so distinct CDR3 sequences, roughly a tenth appearing once. The sequences come from whole blood, collected in connection with sensitization to the hapten diphenylcyclopropenone (DPC). The receptors shown here come from a middle-aged man with alopecia areata. Some clones in this sample may be carry-over from other donors' samples.

This chain links TRBV5-1 with TRBJ2-3; D unclear. Trimming stripped 4 bases from V and 7 bases from J, with 10 bases between. The germline V gene has CDR1 SGHRS and CDR2 YFSETQ. The CDR3 covers 12 residues. This CDR3 is CASSITGHTQYF. The DNA for the CDR3 is TGCGCCAGCAGCATTACTGGGCATACGCAGTATTTT.

This clonotype has a count of ten or more. The DNA for the CDR3 is TGTGCCAGCTCAGAACTAGCGGGGTACGAGCAGTACGTC. Its protein is CASSELAGYEQYV. The V call is TRBV18, the J call TRBJ2-7, with TRBD2 identical over 10 bases. Trimming cost V 5 bases and J 4 bases; bases outside gene matches: 2. Germline V gene data show CDR1 as KGHSH and CDR2 as LQKENI. CDR3 length: 13 residues.

This clonotype was seen repeatedly, ten times or more. This chain connects TRBV7-8 to TRBJ2-5; tentatively, D is TRBD1 or TRBD2 (5 bases each). The germline V gene encodes CDR1 SGHVS and CDR2 FQNEAQ. The CDR3 has 16 amino acids. V lost 5 bases, J lost 3 bases, and 19 bases lay in between. The CDR3 region has the DNA TGTGCCAGCAGCCCCCGACAGAGGGCTACCAAAGAGACCCAGTACTTC. Amino acid sequence: CASSPRQRATKETQYF.

J is TRBJ2-7 and V is TRBV11-1; no reliable D call. Germline CDR1 reads SGHAT; CDR2 reads FQDESV (reference sequence). This CDR3 contains 15 residues. Trimming shortened V by 3 bases and J by 0 bases, and 12 bases separated the two germline ends. CDR3 DNA sequence: TGTGCCAGCAGCTTGGGCAGCTTTTACTCCTACGAGCAGTACTTC. As protein: CASSLGSFYSYEQYF. Combining the CDR3 with reference TRBV11-1 and TRBJ2-7 gives the whole variable domain EAEVAQSPRYKITEKSQAVAFWCDPISGHATLYWYRQILGQGPELLVQFQDESVVDDSQLPKDRFSAERLKGVDSTLKIQPAELGDSAMYLCASSLGSFYSYEQYFGPGTRLTVT.

This clonotype was found a few times. The rearrangement uses TRBV6-1 and TRBJ2-3; D is undetermined. This CDR3 has 15 residues. The ends were cut back, 7 bases at V and 10 bases at J, with 24 bases in the middle. Germline V gene data show CDR1 as MNHNS and CDR2 as SASEGT. The CDR3 DNA sequence: TGTGCCAGCACTCTTACCCTCGACGGGCAGTTACCGCAGTATTTT. Translating it yields CASTLTLDGQLPQYF.

This clonotype was recorded many times. V is TRBV9 and J is TRBJ2-7; no clear D gene. CDR1 SGDLS and CDR2 YYNGEE come from the germline V gene. Trimming took off 4 bases at V and 5 bases at J, with 10 bases between the two ends. The CDR3 spans 12 residues. CDR3 residues: CASSPANDEQYV. CDR3 nucleotide sequence: TGTGCCAGCAGCCCCGCGAACGACGAGCAGTACGTC.

This clonotype was seen at least ten times. The genes are TRBV29-1 and TRBJ2-7, with 7 positions matching TRBD2. There are 12 residues in the CDR3. The germline CDR1 and CDR2 sequences are SQVTM and ANQGSEA. The ends lost 0 bases at V and 6 bases at J; junction bases unmatched: 2. The CDR3 loop is CSVEDPSGEQYV. CDR3 bases: TGCAGCGTTGAAGATCCTAGCGGCGAGCAGTACGTC.

The CDR3 DNA reads as TGTGCCAGCAGTTACACCGGGACTAACCACTACGAGCAGTACTTC. Translation: CASSYTGTNHYEQYF. The gene calls are TRBV28 and TRBJ2-7; 7 bases line up with TRBD2. CDR3 size: 15 residues. V was clipped by 4 bases and J by 3 bases; unmatched bases: 9. Per the germline V gene, CDR1 is MDHEN and CDR2 is SYDVKM.

Ten or more counts support this clonotype. V and J are TRBV28 and TRBJ1-5; D uncertain. CDR1 and CDR2 (germline): MDHEN, SYDVKM. The CDR3 length is 15 residues. V gave up 3 bases and J gave up 0 bases, with 9 bases separating them. As DNA, the CDR3 is TGTGCCAGCAGTTTCACAGAGTTTAGCAATCAGCCCCAGCATTTT. Its protein product is CASSFTEFSNQPQHF.

The chain carries TRBV18 and TRBJ1-5; tentatively, D is TRBD1 (5 bases). Trimming left V 1 base short and J 3 bases short, with 7 bases between. This CDR3 spans 14 amino acids. Per the germline V gene, CDR1 is KGHSH and CDR2 is LQKENI. CDR3 region: CASSPRGDNQPQHF. DNA for the CDR3: TGTGCCAGCTCACCACGGGGGGACAATCAGCCCCAGCATTTT.

This clonotype was seen ten or more times. The chain recombines TRBV27 with TRBJ1-3; weak D call: TRBD1 (5 bases). The CDR3 length is 15 residues. The V gene's germline CDR1 is MNHEY and CDR2 SMNVEV (reference sequence). Between the trimmed V and J ends, which lost 4 bases and 0 bases, there was a span of 10 bases. This CDR3 is CASSSGTVSGNTIYF. The CDR3 nucleotides read TGTGCCAGCAGTTCCGGGACGGTCTCTGGAAACACCATATATTTT.

The chain links TRBV11-2 to TRBJ2-7, with D perhaps TRBD1 (5 bases). The V gene's germline CDR1 is SGHAT and CDR2 FQNNGV. The CDR3 contains 15 residues. Trimming left V 0 bases short and J 0 bases short, with 9 bases between. The CDR3 DNA reads TGTGCCAGCAGCTTAGAGAGCAGGGCCTCCTACGAGCAGTACTTC. Translating gives CASSLESRASYEQYF. The variable domain in full, with the rest retrieved from reference TRBV11-2 and TRBJ2-7, is EAGVAQSPRYKIIEKRQSVAFWCNPISGHATLYWYQQILGQGPKLLIQFQNNGVVDDSQLPKDRFSAERLKGVDSTLKIQPAKLEDSAVYLCASSLESRASYEQYFGPGTRLTVT.

This clonotype has only a few counts. The V gene is TRBV28, the J gene TRBJ2-1, with 9 nucleotides matching TRBD1. CDR1 and CDR2 (germline): MDHEN, SYDVKM. The CDR3 runs 15 residues. With 6 bases clipped from V and 4 bases from J, the junction kept 7 bases outside the gene matches. The CDR3 reads CASSPLGTGYNEQFF. The CDR3 coding sequence is TGTGCCAGCAGCCCCCTCGGGACAGGGTACAATGAGCAGTTCTTC.

The chain couples TRBV12-3 or TRBV12-4 to TRBJ2-4; possibly TRBD1 for D (6 bases). V lost 4 bases and J lost 7, with 11 bases in between. The CDR3 runs 13 residues. CDR3 amino acids: CASSSTTGNIQYF. The CDR3 DNA follows: TGTGCCAGCAGTTCTACCACAGGGAACATTCAGTACTTC.

This clonotype has more than one count but fewer than ten. The V and J genes are TRBV20-1 and TRBJ2-1; 9 bases align to TRBD2. The CDR3 sequence is 14 residues long. V lost 6 bases and J lost 3; bases outside the gene matches: 6. CDR1 and CDR2 (germline): DFQATT, SNEGSKA (reference sequence). CDR3 nucleotide sequence: TGCAGTGCGAGTGCGGGAGGGATCTACAATGAGCAGTTCTTC. It encodes CSASAGGIYNEQFF.

This clonotype was seen a few times. The chain is built from TRBV6-2 or TRBV6-3 and TRBJ2-3, with TRBD1 identical over 7 bases. J was trimmed by 1 base and V by 10 bases; bases with no gene match: 20. Germline CDR1 MNHEY, CDR2 SVGEGT. This CDR3 has 18 amino acids. CDR3 sequence: CAIGGTGQLSQGTDTQYF. The CDR3 DNA follows: TGTGCCATCGGAGGAACGGGACAGCTATCTCAGGGCACAGATACGCAGTATTTT.

This clonotype was detected ten times or more. DNA for the CDR3: TGCAGCGTTGAAGGTGCAGGGGAAATGCACTATGGCTACACCTTC. Protein sequence: CSVEGAGEMHYGYTF. The chain has TRBV29-1 and TRBJ1-2, with D possibly TRBD1 on 6 matching bases. The CDR3 length is 15 residues. V was shortened by 1 base and J by 3 bases, with 15 bases between the two germline ends. Germline V gene data show CDR1 as SQVTM and CDR2 as ANQGSEA.

This clonotype was seen at least ten times. The V call is TRBV28, the J call TRBJ2-7; D might be TRBD1 or TRBD2, each matching 6 bases. Germline V lookup: CDR1 MDHEN, CDR2 SYDVKM. Deletions cut 3 bases from V and 3 bases from J, with 24 bases between. The CDR3 has 18 residues. The CDR3: CASSFGGRGPRRGYEQYF. The CDR3 DNA is TGTGCCAGCAGTTTTGGGGGGCGCGGTCCCCGGAGGGGCTACGAGCAGTACTTC. The full variable domain, rest sourced from reference TRBV28 and TRBJ2-7, is DVKVTQSSRYLVKRTGEKVFLECVQDMDHENMFWYRQDPGLGLRLIYFSYDVKMKEKGDIPEGYSVSREKKERFSLILESASTNQTSMYLCASSFGGRGPRRGYEQYFGPGTRLTVT.

V gene TRBV30 combines with J gene TRBJ2-5, with D perhaps TRBD1 (5 bases). The germline V gene encodes CDR1 GTSNPN and CDR2 SVGIG (reference sequence). Trimming removed 3 bases at V and 1 base at J, with 9 bases between. There are 13 residues in the CDR3. CDR3 loop: CAWSRRGQETQYF. CDR3 DNA sequence: TGTGCCTGGAGCCGTAGGGGCCAAGAGACCCAGTACTTC.

This clonotype has at least ten counts. The chain couples TRBV19 to TRBJ1-4, with 9 bases identical to TRBD1. Looked up from germline, CDR1 is LNHDA and CDR2 is SQIVND (reference sequence). Trimming cost V 3 bases and J 8 bases; bases outside gene matches: 7. The CDR3 consists of 15 residues. CDR3 sequence (DNA): TGTGCCAGTAGTATGCCCACAGGGGGCTCCGAAAAACTGTTTTTT. It yields the protein CASSMPTGGSEKLFF.

This clonotype was counted ten times or more. The chain uses TRBV7-9 and TRBJ1-1; possible D gene TRBD1, 6 bases. The CDR3 has 14 residues. Trimming removed 4 bases from V and 3 bases from J, with 12 bases in between. The germline CDR1 and CDR2 sequences are SEHNR and FQNEAQ (reference sequence). CDR3 amino acids: CASSSQGKDTEAFF. In DNA, the CDR3 is TGTGCCAGCAGCTCACAGGGAAAAGACACTGAAGCTTTCTTT. Together with reference TRBV7-9 and TRBJ1-1, the CDR3 gives the full variable domain: DTGVSQNPRHKITKRGQNVTFRCDPISEHNRLYWYRQTLGQGPEFLTYFQNEAQLEKSRLLSDRFSAERPKGSFSTLEIQRTEQGDSAMYLCASSSQGKDTEAFFGQGTRLTVV.